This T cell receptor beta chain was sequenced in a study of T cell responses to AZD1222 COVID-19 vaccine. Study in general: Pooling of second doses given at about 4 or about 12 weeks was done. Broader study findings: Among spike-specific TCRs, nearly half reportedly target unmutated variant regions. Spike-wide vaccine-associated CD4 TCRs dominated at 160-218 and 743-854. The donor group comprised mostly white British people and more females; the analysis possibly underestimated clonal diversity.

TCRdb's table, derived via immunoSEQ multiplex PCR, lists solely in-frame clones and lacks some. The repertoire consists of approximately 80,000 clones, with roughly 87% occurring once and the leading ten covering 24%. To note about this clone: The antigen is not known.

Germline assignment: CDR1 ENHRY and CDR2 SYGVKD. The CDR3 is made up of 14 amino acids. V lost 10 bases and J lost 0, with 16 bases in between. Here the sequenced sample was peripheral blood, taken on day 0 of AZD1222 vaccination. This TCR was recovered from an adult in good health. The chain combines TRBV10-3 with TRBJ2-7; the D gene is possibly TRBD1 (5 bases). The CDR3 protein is CATDRGSGSYEQYF. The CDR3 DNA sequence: TGTGCCACCGATAGGGGTTCGGGCTCCTACGAGCAGTACTTC.